The next 20 T cell receptor beta chains were all read from a single sample in a study of T cell repertoires in cytomegalovirus infection. TCRdb recomputed calls from the reads with MiXCR, one row per CDR3 protein. Of 150,000 to 200,000 distinct CDR3 sequences listed, 15% to 20% were seen once; the top ten hold just under 3%. Material: PBMCs. The receptors here all came from a human donor in good health (CMV status not recorded). Some clones in this sample may be carry-over from other donors' samples.

This clonotype was detected many times. The chain couples TRBV5-5 to TRBJ2-5; 8 bases match TRBD1. With 4 bases clipped from V and 6 bases from J, the junction kept 8 bases outside the gene matches. Germline V gene sequence: CDR1 SGHKS, CDR2 YYEKEE (reference sequence). The CDR3 is 14 residues long. CDR3 coding DNA: TGTGCCAGCAGCCCGGACAGGGCAACCCAGACCCAGTACTTC. Residues: CASSPDRATQTQYF. Full variable domain (missing parts from reference TRBV5-5 and TRBJ2-5): DAGVTQSPTHLIKTRGQQVTLRCSPISGHKSVSWYQQVLGQGPQFIFQYYEKEERGRGNFPDRFSARQFPNYSSELNVNALLLGDSALYLCASSPDRATQTQYFGPGTRLLVL.

The chain has TRBV6-1 and TRBJ2-7, with D possibly being TRBD1 (5 bases). Germline-derived CDR1 and CDR2 are MNHNS and SASEGT. CDR3 length: 17 amino acids. V was trimmed by 1 base and J by 0 bases, leaving 16 bases between them. The DNA of the CDR3 is TGTGCCAGCAGTGAAGAAGCTCTGGCAGGGCGCTCCTACGAGCAGTACTTC. This gives the protein CASSEEALAGRSYEQYF.

This clonotype has only a few counts. V usage is TRBV7-9 and J usage is TRBJ2-7; D is possibly TRBD1 (5 bases). CDR1 SEHNR and CDR2 FQNEAQ come from the germline V gene (reference sequence). The CDR3 covers 16 residues. Trimming cost V 4 bases and J 0 bases, with 16 bases left between them. The CDR3 sequence: CASSWAPGRDSYEQYF. CDR3 bases: TGTGCCAGCAGCTGGGCACCTGGCAGGGACTCCTACGAGCAGTACTTC.

This chain links TRBV11-3 with TRBJ1-2; D is unclear. Germline loops: CDR1 SGHNT, CDR2 YENEEA. Between the trimmed V and J ends, which lost 1 base and 0 bases, there was a span of 9 bases. The length of the CDR3 is 15 residues. The CDR3 sequence: CASSLGANPNYGYTF. The CDR3 coding sequence is TGTGCCAGCAGCTTAGGGGCAAACCCTAACTATGGCTACACCTTC.

This clonotype was counted at least ten times. The chain combines TRBV7-2 with TRBJ2-2; TRBD2 agrees at 14 bases. The J segment lost 6 bases and the V segment lost 5 bases, leaving 2 bases of the junction unmatched. CDR1 and CDR2 from the germline V gene are SGHTA and FQGNSA. This CDR3 is built from 15 residues. The CDR3 DNA sequence: TGTGCCAGCAGCGGGACTAGCGGGAGAGCCGGGGAGCTGTTTTTT. It specifies CASSGTSGRAGELFF. Complete variable domain (other parts from reference TRBV7-2 and TRBJ2-2): GAGVSQSPSNKVTEKGKDVELRCDPISGHTALYWYRQSLGQGLEFLIYFQGNSAPDKSGLPSDRFSAERTGGSVSTLTIQRTQQEDSAVYLCASSGTSGRAGELFFGEGSRLTVL.

This chain uses TRBV19 with TRBJ1-5; D not certain. This CDR3 contains 13 residues. Germline loops: CDR1 LNHDA, CDR2 SQIVND (reference sequence). V was cut by 3 bases and J by 7 bases, with 10 bases left in between. The CDR3 sequence: CASSISNRQPQHF. The CDR3 bases are TGTGCCAGTAGTATTAGTAACAGACAGCCCCAGCATTTT.

This clonotype was detected many times. This chain links TRBV7-2 with TRBJ2-3, with 7 bases aligning to TRBD2. V shed 4 bases, J shed 12 bases, and the junction held 7 bases outside the gene matches. Germline values: CDR1 SGHTA, CDR2 FQGNSA. CDR3 size: 12 residues. The CDR3 region is CASSSPGTTQYF. Written as DNA, the CDR3 is TGTGCCAGCAGCTCGCCCGGGACTACACAGTATTTT.

This clonotype was recorded many times. The chain combines TRBV28 with TRBJ2-1, with a possible D match to TRBD2 (6 bases). The V gene lost 2 bases and the J gene lost 2 bases, with 13 bases spanning the gap. The germline V gene has CDR1 MDHEN and CDR2 SYDVKM. CDR3 length: 16 residues. The CDR3 spells CASSLLEGVPYNEQFF. CDR3 DNA: TGTGCCAGCAGTTTACTGGAGGGAGTGCCCTACAATGAGCAGTTCTTC.

This clonotype was counted between two and nine times. The chain links TRBV4-3 to TRBJ2-4; D possibly uses TRBD1 or TRBD2 (5 bases each). V lost 1 base and J 12 bases, leaving 16 bases between the germline ends. Germline-derived CDR1 and CDR2 are LGHNA and YSLEER. The CDR3 has 14 amino acids. DNA of the CDR3: TGCGCCAGCAGCCAAGTCGGGACCAACGTGGGTCAGTACTTC. Its protein is CASSQVGTNVGQYF.

This clonotype was recorded at least ten times. A read error may produce the germline difference seen at one junction end. The chain couples TRBV7-7 to TRBJ2-2; maybe TRBD2 (5 bases). The germline CDR1 and CDR2 sequences are SSHAT and FNYEAQ (reference sequence). The CDR3 has 15 amino acids. The CDR3 reads CASSLGGGDTGELFF. The CDR3 region has the DNA TGTGCTAGCAGCTTAGGAGGAGGCGACACCGGGGAGCTGTTTTTT.

This clonotype was found a few times. The rearrangement links TRBV2 to TRBJ1-2; D may be TRBD1 (5 bases). The CDR3 length is 14 residues. V lost 7 bases, J lost 3 bases, and 15 bases lay in between. Germline V CDR1 and CDR2: SNHLY, FYNNEI. CDR3 DNA: TGTGCCAGCAAGATAGGCCAGGGATACTATGGCTACACCTTC. This gives the protein CASKIGQGYYGYTF.

In regard to this clonotype: One end of the junction fails to match germline, which may point to a read error. The chain combines TRBV28 with TRBJ2-2; D gene uncertain. CDR3 length: 13 amino acids. CDR1 and CDR2 from the germline V gene are MDHEN and SYDVKM. CDR3 residues: CASSVWDTGELFF. The CDR3 bases are TGTGCCAGCAGTGTATGGGACACCGGGGAGCTGTTTTTT.

V gene TRBV4-3 combines with J gene TRBJ2-1, with 11 bases matching TRBD1. CDR1 is LGHNA, CDR2 YSLEER, per germline. CDR3 length: 16 amino acids. Trimming removed 1 base from V and 6 bases from J; junction bases left unmatched: 5. The CDR3 coding sequence is TGCGCCAGCAGCCAAGTTGCCGGGACAGGGGGCAATGAGCAGTTCTTC. Amino acid sequence: CASSQVAGTGGNEQFF.

This clonotype has ten or more counts. V is TRBV28 and J is TRBJ2-7, with 9 positions matching TRBD2. In germline, CDR1 is MDHEN, CDR2 SYDVKM. J lost 4 bases, V lost 5 bases, and 9 bases had no gene match. The CDR3 extends over 15 amino acids. The CDR3, as DNA: TGTGCCAGCAGTGTCACAACTAGCGGGTTTTACGAGCAGTACTTC. Encoded protein: CASSVTTSGFYEQYF.

There are a few counts of this clonotype. The rearrangement links TRBV28 to TRBJ2-5, with D unresolved. The V gene's germline CDR1 is MDHEN and CDR2 SYDVKM. The length of the CDR3 is 11 residues. Trimming shortened V by 4 bases and J by 5 bases, and 5 bases separated the two germline ends. In nucleotides, the CDR3 is TGTGCCAGCAGTTGGGTGGAGACCCAGTACTTC. It codes for CASSWVETQYF.

This clonotype turned up a few times. V and J are TRBV6-6 and TRBJ2-2; no clear D gene. V gave up 7 bases and J gave up 1 base, with 13 bases separating them. The CDR3 sequence is 15 residues long. Germline-derived CDR1 and CDR2 are MNHNY and SVGAGI (reference sequence). The CDR3 DNA follows: TGTGCCAGCAACCTCAGGAGCTTGAACACCGGGGAGCTGTTTTTT. Translated: CASNLRSLNTGELFF.

V and J are TRBV2 and TRBJ2-3; no clear D gene. Trimming shortened V by 6 bases and J by 10 bases, and 14 bases separated the two germline ends. Germline loops: CDR1 SNHLY, CDR2 FYNNEI. The CDR3 is 12 residues long. The CDR3 DNA reads as TGTGCCAGCAGAGGAGACTGGGATCCGCAGTATTTT. This sequence encodes CASRGDWDPQYF.

This clonotype has more than one count but fewer than ten. The chain links TRBV2 to TRBJ2-7; 9 bases map to TRBD1. The CDR3 loop spans 14 amino acids. Germline lookup yields CDR1 SNHLY and CDR2 FYNNEI. The ends lost 6 bases at V and 5 bases at J; junction bases unmatched: 8. The CDR3 is CASSIRDRVNEQYF. For the CDR3, the DNA is TGTGCCAGCAGCATCCGGGACAGGGTAAACGAGCAGTACTTC. Complete variable domain (other parts from reference TRBV2 and TRBJ2-7): EPEVTQTPSHQVTQMGQEVILRCVPISNHLYFYWYRQILGQKVEFLVSFYNNEISEKSEIFDDQFSVERPDGSNFTLKIRSTKLEDSAMYFCASSIRDRVNEQYFGPGTRLTVT.

This clonotype has just a few counts. This sequence joins TRBV6-2 or TRBV6-3 and TRBJ2-3; maybe TRBD1 (8 bases). The germline CDR1 and CDR2 sequences are MNHEY and SVGEGT. This CDR3 region has 16 residues. With 5 bases removed from V and 5 bases from J, the gap between germline ends came to 20 bases. CDR3 DNA: TGTGCCAGCAGTGGGGGGGACAGGAATCTTCTAGATACGCAGTATTTT. Protein product: CASSGGDRNLLDTQYF.

This clonotype was observed a handful of times. The chain employs TRBV29-1 and TRBJ2-5; tentative D call: TRBD1 (5 bases). Germline V gene data show CDR1 as SQVTM and CDR2 as ANQGSEA. V lost 6 bases and J 4 bases, leaving 15 bases between the germline ends. This CDR3 comprises 13 residues. In DNA form, the CDR3 reads TGCAGCGTCCGGCAGGGTCCCGGAGAGACCCAGTACTTC. It translates to CSVRQGPGETQYF.